A single sample is the source of the 20 T cell receptor beta chains below, sequenced in a study of T cell responses to AZD1222 COVID-19 vaccine. Data came from immunoSEQ multiplex PCR; TCRdb stores just in-frame clones and leaves some out. The sample yields 95,000 to 110,000 clones, about 90% seen once. The source was peripheral blood, collected 28 days after the second AZD1222 dose. The receptors stem from an adult who received the AZD1222 COVID-19 vaccine.

This chain connects TRBV19 to TRBJ1-1; the D is unclear. There are 12 residues in the CDR3. V was shortened by 4 bases and J by 4 bases, with 7 bases between the two germline ends. The germline CDR1 and CDR2 sequences are LNHDA and SQIVND (reference sequence). In nucleotides, the CDR3 is TGTGCCAGTAGTAGGTTTCGCACTGAAGCTTTCTTT. Translated, it gives CASSRFRTEAFF.

This clone has only one observation. The J gene is TRBJ1-1, the V gene TRBV21-1. TRBV21-1 is a known pseudogene. The CDR3 consists of 12 residues. CDR3 nucleotide sequence: TGTGCCAGCAGCCCTGGGGGGACTGAAGCTTTCTTT. It specifies CASSPGGTEAFF.

V usage is TRBV5-1 and J usage is TRBJ1-2, with 8 bases that match TRBD1. J gave up 2 bases and V 4 bases, and 4 bases lay outside the gene matches. CDR1 SGHRS and CDR2 YFSETQ come from the germline V gene. This CDR3 has 14 residues. The CDR3 DNA reads TGCGCCAGCAGCCCGACAGGGGTCAACTATGGCTACACCTTC. Translation: CASSPTGVNYGYTF. The whole variable domain, filled in from reference TRBV5-1 and TRBJ1-2, reads KAGVTQTPRYLIKTRGQQVTLSCSPISGHRSVSWYQQTPGQGLQFLFEYFSETQRNKGNFPGRFSGRQFSNSRSEMNVSTLELGDSALYLCASSPTGVNYGYTFGSGTRLTVV.

The chain has TRBV18 and TRBJ1-2; a possible D gene is TRBD1 (6 bases). The germline gives CDR1 KGHSH, CDR2 LQKENI. CDR3 length equals 13 residues. Trimming stripped 8 bases from V and 5 bases from J, with 15 bases between. The CDR3 reads CASQGGQSYGYTF. The CDR3 coding sequence is TGTGCCAGCCAAGGGGGGCAAAGTTATGGCTACACCTTC.

The V call is TRBV7-6, the J call TRBJ1-6, with TRBD1 matching over 12 bases. Germline CDR1 and CDR2: SGHVS and FNYEAQ. V shed 2 bases and J 6 bases; nucleotides not matched to a gene: 8. This CDR3 is built from 18 residues. The CDR3 region has the DNA TGTGCCAGCAGCTTAATGGGACAGGGGGCCGGACGTAATTCACCCCTCCACTTT. It translates to CASSLMGQGAGRNSPLHF.

V usage is TRBV6-5 and J usage is TRBJ2-7, with D maybe TRBD2 (7 bases). This CDR3 comprises 14 residues. The germline gives CDR1 MNHEY, CDR2 SVGAGI. Trimming cost V 8 bases and J 4 bases, with 18 bases left between them. The CDR3 DNA sequence: TGTGCCAGCGGGGTCCCACGGGGGGCGTACGAGCAGTACTTC. It is translated as CASGVPRGAYEQYF.

The rearrangement uses TRBV6-5 and TRBJ1-1; perhaps TRBD1 as D (6 bases). Germline CDR1 is MNHEY and CDR2 is SVGAGI. The CDR3 contains 14 residues. Trimming left V 6 bases short and J 4 bases short, with 15 bases between. CDR3 bases: TGTGCCAGCAGGAACAGGGAAGGCGGCACTGAAGCTTTCTTT. Translating gives CASRNREGGTEAFF.

This chain links TRBV7-9 with TRBJ2-7; D remains ambiguous. Looked up from germline, CDR1 is SEHNR and CDR2 is FQNEAQ (reference sequence). The CDR3 length is 16 residues. V was trimmed by 5 bases and J by 5 bases, leaving 22 bases between them. In DNA, the CDR3 is TGTGCCAGCAGCCCCCCCCCTGGCGGCTTAGTGCACGAGCAGTACTTC. Translation: CASSPPPGGLVHEQYF.

The gene calls are TRBV24-1 and TRBJ2-2; possible D gene TRBD1, 5 bases. This CDR3 has 16 amino acids. The V end lost 1 base, the J end lost 3 bases, and 11 bases lay between the germline ends. Germline CDR1 is KGHDR and CDR2 is SFDVKD. The CDR3 sequence is CATSDFGQGDTGELFF. CDR3 sequence (DNA): TGTGCCACCAGTGATTTTGGGCAGGGCGACACCGGGGAGCTGTTTTTT.

The chain joins TRBV19 to TRBJ1-2, with TRBD1 matching over 7 bases. J gave up 6 bases and V 4 bases, and 11 bases lay outside the gene matches. CDR1 is LNHDA, CDR2 SQIVND, per germline (reference sequence). The CDR3 extends over 15 amino acids. The CDR3 bases are TGTGCCAGTAGTAGGGGGAAGGGGGCGACCCATGGCTACACCTTC. Its translation is CASSRGKGATHGYTF. The whole variable domain, remainder taken from reference TRBV19 and TRBJ1-2, is DGGITQSPKYLFRKEGQNVTLSCEQNLNHDAMYWYRQDPGQGLRLIYYSQIVNDFQKGDIAEGYSVSREKKESFPLTVTSAQKNPTAFYLCASSRGKGATHGYTFGSGTRLTVV.

The chain has TRBV19 and TRBJ2-7; D gene unclear. This CDR3 spans 16 amino acids. V was trimmed by 2 bases and J by 0 bases, leaving 14 bases between them. CDR1 and CDR2 from the germline V gene are LNHDA and SQIVND (reference sequence). The CDR3 bases are TGTGCCAGTAGTATAAACCACGGCGGCTCCTCCTACGAGCAGTACTTC. It is translated as CASSINHGGSSYEQYF.

A note on this clone: Mismatch with germline at one junction end may stem from a read error. The V call is TRBV3-1 (or the pseudogene TRBV3-2), the J call TRBJ2-7; 8 bases are shared with TRBD1. The CDR3 consists of 14 residues. The germline CDR1 and CDR2 sequences are LGHDT and YNNKEL (reference sequence). The CDR3 DNA is TGTGCCAGCAGCCCGACAGGGGCCTCCCACGAGCAGTACTTC. Protein sequence: CASSPTGASHEQYF.

This chain links TRBV10-1 with TRBJ1-3; D perhaps matches TRBD1 (5 bases). From germline, CDR1 is WNHNN and CDR2 SYGVQD (reference sequence). CDR3 length: 15 residues. Between the trimmed V and J ends, which lost 1 base and 2 bases, there was a span of 9 bases. CDR3 sequence: CASSEYRTTGNTIYF. CDR3 sequence (DNA): TGCGCCAGCAGTGAGTACAGGACGACTGGAAACACCATATATTTT.

In this sample, this clone turned up once. V and J are TRBV7-2 and TRBJ1-2; D gene unclear. The CDR3 covers 15 residues. Between the trimmed V and J ends, which lost 4 bases and 1 base, there was a span of 13 bases. Germline CDR1 and CDR2: SGHTA and FQGNSA. The CDR3 nucleotides read TGTGCCAGCAGCTCACCCCCTTGGGGTAACTATGGCTACACCTTC. Its translation: CASSSPPWGNYGYTF.

CDR3: CASSLRAEKLFF. The CDR3 region has the DNA TGTGCCAGCAGCCTGAGAGCTGAAAAACTGTTTTTT. The V and J genes are TRBV7-8 and TRBJ1-4, with D uncertain. The germline V gene has CDR1 SGHVS and CDR2 FQNEAQ. The CDR3 is 12 amino acids. Trimming removed 5 bases from V and 7 bases from J, with 8 bases in between.

The chain is built from TRBV6-5 and TRBJ2-5; no clear D. Germline CDR1 and CDR2: MNHEY and SVGAGI. CDR3 length equals 13 residues. Trimming left V 2 bases short and J 7 bases short, with 11 bases between. CDR3 in amino acids: CASSYAQIGTQYF. In nucleotides, the CDR3 is TGTGCCAGCAGTTACGCGCAAATAGGGACCCAGTACTTC.

The chain is built from TRBV3-1 (or the pseudogene TRBV3-2) and TRBJ1-2, with no clear D. Germline V gives CDR1 LGHDT, CDR2 YNNKEL (reference sequence). V was trimmed by 5 bases and J by 0 bases, leaving 13 bases between them. The CDR3 spans 15 residues. This CDR3 reads CASSKREQANYGYTF. DNA for the CDR3: TGTGCCAGCAGCAAAAGAGAGCAGGCTAACTATGGCTACACCTTC.

This sequence joins TRBV5-6 and TRBJ1-1; weak D call: TRBD1 (5 bases). The CDR3 has 15 residues. V lost 2 bases, J lost 2 bases, and 13 bases lay in between. Germline V lookup: CDR1 SGHDT, CDR2 YYEEEE. The chain's CDR3 is CASSLLAGGNTEAFF. CDR3 bases: TGTGCCAGCAGCTTATTGGCTGGGGGTAACACTGAAGCTTTCTTT.

The chain uses TRBV5-5 and TRBJ2-3; TRBD1 aligns across 8 bases. The germline gives CDR1 SGHKS, CDR2 YYEKEE (reference sequence). V was pared by 1 base and J by 3 bases, with 7 bases of the junction left unmatched. This CDR3 is built from 16 residues. As DNA, the CDR3 is TGTGCCAGCAGCTTGTACCCAGGGGGCATGACAGATACGCAGTATTTT. It encodes CASSLYPGGMTDTQYF.

This rearrangement joins TRBV18 to TRBJ1-3, with a tentative D call TRBD1 (5 bases). This CDR3 contains 15 residues. Per germline, CDR1 KGHSH and CDR2 LQKENI. With 4 bases removed from V and 3 bases from J, the gap between germline ends came to 13 bases. The CDR3 DNA reads TGTGCCAGCTCACGAACCCGGGACTTTGGAAACACCATATATTTT. Its protein is CASSRTRDFGNTIYF. Variable domain in full (rest from reference TRBV18 and TRBJ1-3): NAGVMQNPRHLVRRRGQEARLRCSPMKGHSHVYWYRQLPEEGLKFMVYLQKENIIDESGMPKERFSAEFPKEGPSILRIQQVVRGDSAAYFCASSRTRDFGNTIYFGEGSWLTVV.